This T cell receptor (beta chain) was sequenced for a study of long-term antiretroviral therapy in people with HIV. On this clone itself: Its target is not known.

Study conclusions and caveats: Transplant-donor-level diversity was not reached after ART, though diversity increased.

Samples were assayed with immunoSEQ v3.0 at survey level. The data were produced by immunoSEQ multiplex PCR, yet TCRdb's version contains in-frame clones alone and is incomplete. Among around 16,000 clones, roughly 81% were seen once, and the ten largest hold 5.2%. Germline assignment: CDR1 MNHEY and CDR2 SVGAGI. Trimming took off 1 base at V and 5 bases at J, with 9 bases between the two ends. CDR3 length: 14 amino acids. The rearrangement uses TRBV6-5 and TRBJ2-1; D might be TRBD1 or TRBD2, each matching 5 bases. The TCR sequence derives from a woman in her 40s with HIV. Sequences were derived from unsorted PBMCs, sampled 0.5 years after starting antiretroviral therapy. The DNA for the CDR3 is TGTGCCAGCAGTTACTTCGGGACCCACAATGAGCAGTTCTTC. Translated: CASSYFGTHNEQFF.